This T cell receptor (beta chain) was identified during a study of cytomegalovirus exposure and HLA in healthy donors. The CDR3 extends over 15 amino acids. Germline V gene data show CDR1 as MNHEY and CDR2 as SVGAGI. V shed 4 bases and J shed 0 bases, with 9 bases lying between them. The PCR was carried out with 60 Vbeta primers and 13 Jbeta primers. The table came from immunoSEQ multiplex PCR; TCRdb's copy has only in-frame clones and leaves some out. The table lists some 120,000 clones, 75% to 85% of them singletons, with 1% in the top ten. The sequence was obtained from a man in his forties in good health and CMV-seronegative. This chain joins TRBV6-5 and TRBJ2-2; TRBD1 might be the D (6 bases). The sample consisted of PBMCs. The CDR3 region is CASSSQGPNTGELFF. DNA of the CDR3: TGTGCCAGCAGTTCTCAGGGGCCGAACACCGGGGAGCTGTTTTTT.